These 10 T cell receptor beta chains were all obtained from the same sample, sequenced in a study of tumor and adjacent non-tumor tissue in lung cancer. A modified ARM-PCR protocol with three rounds of nested PCR amplified TCRbeta. TCRdb independently ran MiXCR on the multiplex PCR reads; one entry per CDR3 protein. The table has fewer than 100,000 distinct CDR3 sequences, around 70% seen once; the top ten hold roughly 10%. The template was RNA from unsorted bulk tissue. Sample: lung tumor tissue. These receptors were obtained from a woman aged 40 to 50 with non-small cell lung cancer.

Comments on this clonotype: An end of the junction does not agree with germline; a read error may underlie this. V gene TRBV4-1 combines with J gene TRBJ1-3; D is unclear. The germline V gene has CDR1 MGHRA and CDR2 YSYEKL. This CDR3 is 13 amino acids long. The CDR3, as DNA: TGTGCCAGCAGCCGCCTCTCTGGAAACATCATATATTTT. It specifies CASSRLSGNIIYF.

The chain uses TRBV20-1 and TRBJ2-3, with D perhaps matching TRBD1 or TRBD2 (5 bases each). Deletions cut 0 bases from V and 5 bases from J, with 12 bases between. CDR1 DFQATT and CDR2 SNEGSKA come from the germline V gene (reference sequence). This CDR3 is 14 amino acids long. The CDR3 loop is CSARDLGDIDTQYF. In nucleotides, the CDR3 is TGCAGTGCTAGAGATCTGGGGGATATAGATACGCAGTATTTT.

To note about this clonotype: Germline and junction disagree at one end, which may indicate a read error. This CDR3 is CSVGDRGNGNTEAVF. CDR3 coding DNA: TGCAGCGTTGGGGACAGGGGGAATGGAAACACTGAAGCTGTCTTT. The V call is TRBV29-1, the J call TRBJ1-1; TRBD1 aligns across 11 bases. The CDR3 covers 15 residues. CDR1 and CDR2 (germline): SQVTM, ANQGSEA.

On this clonotype: The junction does not match germline at one end; this may be a read error. This sequence joins TRBV2 and TRBJ1-5, with 9 bases identical to TRBD1. The CDR3 loop spans 14 amino acids. CDR1 is SNHLY and CDR2 is FYNNEI in the germline V gene. The DNA for the CDR3 is TGTACCAGCAGTTGGGACAGGGGCAATCAGCCCCAGCATTTT. Translation gives CTSSWDRGNQPQHF. Together with reference TRBV2 and TRBJ1-5, the CDR3 gives the full variable domain: EPEVTQTPSHQVTQMGQEVILRCVPISNHLYFYWYRQILGQKVEFLVSFYNNEISEKSEIFDDQFSVERPDGSNFTLKIRSTKLEDSAMYFCTSSWDRGNQPQHFGDGTRLSIL.

Details on this clonotype: A single base separates this from a much larger clone, so it may be a read error. The rearrangement uses TRBV7-9 and TRBJ1-4; TRBD1 might be the D (5 bases). CDR1 SEHNR and CDR2 FQNEAQ come from the germline V gene (reference sequence). The CDR3 totals 16 residues. The V gene lost 1 base and the J gene lost 6 bases, with 15 bases spanning the gap. The CDR3 loop reads CASSLGGIGDDEKLFF. DNA for the CDR3: TGTGCCAGCAGCTTAGGTGGGATAGGGGACGATGAAAAACTGTTTTTT.

Note on this clonotype: Lacking the conserved final phenylalanine or tryptophan, this CDR3 likely reflects a read error. Because the CDR3's place on the DNA is in doubt, the DNA is left out and the CDR3 is given as listed by TCRdb. The chain carries TRBV6-1 and TRBJ2-3; the D call TRBD2 from the table was never checked on the DNA. The CDR3 totals 16 residues, both ends included. Per germline, CDR1 MNHNS and CDR2 SASEGT. The CDR3 here is CASSEDPGGTTDTLYY.

To note about this clonotype: The junction departs from the called germline gene at one end, perhaps through a read error. The chain joins TRBV6-5 to TRBJ1-1, with 8 bases identical to TRBD1. The CDR3 has 16 residues. Germline V gene sequence: CDR1 MNHEY, CDR2 SVGAGI. CDR3 protein: CASSQSLGQGGTVAFF. DNA of the CDR3: TGTGCCAGCAGTCAAAGCTTAGGACAGGGTGGGACTGTAGCTTTCTTT.

The table lists this clonotype with a count of one. This may be a read error, as it is one base from a much larger clone. This chain links TRBV5-8 with TRBJ2-1; D is ambiguous. The germline V gene encodes CDR1 SGHTS and CDR2 YDEGEE. The CDR3 is 15 amino acids. V was clipped by 6 bases and J by 0 bases, with 13 bases between them. The CDR3 reads CASIASRNSYNEQFF. CDR3 nucleotide sequence: TGTGCCAGCATCGCCTCTAGAAACTCCTACAATGAGCAGTTCTTC.

About this clonotype itself: The junction differs from germline at one of its ends, possibly a read error. The rearrangement links TRBV6-1 to TRBJ1-1; the D is unclear. Germline values: CDR1 MNHNS, CDR2 SASEGT. This CDR3 region has 16 residues. The DNA for the CDR3 is TGTGCCAGTAGTCCCCAGCGGGCTACGGTGAACATTGAAGCTTTCTTT. Protein product: CASSPQRATVNIEAFF.

This clonotype was seen at least ten times. A much larger clone sits a single nucleotide away, making a read error possible. The genes are TRBV29-1 and TRBJ1-2, with 11 bases that match TRBD1. The CDR3 consists of 13 residues. Looked up from germline, CDR1 is SQVTM and CDR2 is ANQGSEA. The CDR3 sequence: CSVLGQGASGYAF. The CDR3 DNA follows: TGCAGCGTTCTCGGACAGGGGGCGAGCGGCTACGCCTTC.